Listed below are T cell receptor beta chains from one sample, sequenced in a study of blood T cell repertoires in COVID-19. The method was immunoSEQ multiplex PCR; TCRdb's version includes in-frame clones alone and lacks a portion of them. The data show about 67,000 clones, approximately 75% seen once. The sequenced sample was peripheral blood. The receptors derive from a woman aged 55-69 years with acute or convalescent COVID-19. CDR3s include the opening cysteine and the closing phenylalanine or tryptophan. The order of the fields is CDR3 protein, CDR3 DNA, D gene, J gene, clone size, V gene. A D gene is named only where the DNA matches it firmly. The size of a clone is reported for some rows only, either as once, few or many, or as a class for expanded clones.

cdr3_aa: CASSVGGLSGNTIYF; cdr3_nt: TGTGCCAGCAGCGTAGGGGGCCTCTCTGGAAACACCATATATTTT; d_call: -; j_call: TRBJ1-3; clone_size: once; v_call: TRBV9
cdr3_aa: CASSFPGRSGSNQPQHF; cdr3_nt: TGTGCCAGCAGTTTCCCAGGGAGGTCGGGTAGCAATCAGCCCCAGCATTTT; d_call: -; j_call: TRBJ1-5; clone_size: -; v_call: TRBV27
cdr3_aa: CASSFASGGYNEQFF; cdr3_nt: TGTGCTAGCAGCTTCGCCAGCGGGGGCTACAATGAGCAGTTCTTC; d_call: TRBD2; j_call: TRBJ2-1; clone_size: -; v_call: TRBV7-7
cdr3_aa: CASSLGQGDQPQHF; cdr3_nt: TGCGCCAGCAGCTTGGGACAGGGGGATCAGCCCCAGCATTTT; d_call: TRBD1; j_call: TRBJ1-5; clone_size: -; v_call: TRBV5-1
cdr3_aa: CASSLADTDREQFF; cdr3_nt: TGTGCCAGCAGTTTAGCGGACACGGACAGGGAGCAGTTCTTC; d_call: TRBD1; j_call: TRBJ2-1; clone_size: -; v_call: TRBV27
cdr3_aa: CASSPLQGAGSYNSPLHF; cdr3_nt: TGTGCCAGTAGCCCTCTACAGGGGGCGGGATCCTATAATTCACCCCTCCACTTT; d_call: TRBD1; j_call: TRBJ1-6; clone_size: -; v_call: TRBV19
cdr3_aa: CASSSSRPVDSPLHF; cdr3_nt: TGTGCCAGCAGTTCCTCGCGGCCGGTTGATTCACCCCTCCACTTT; d_call: -; j_call: TRBJ1-6; clone_size: -; v_call: TRBV6-6
cdr3_aa: CASSSGRGEKLFF; cdr3_nt: TGTGCCAGCAGCTCCGGGAGGGGTGAAAAACTGTTTTTT; d_call: -; j_call: TRBJ1-4; clone_size: -; v_call: TRBV11-1
cdr3_aa: CASSQQGQDSPLHF; cdr3_nt: TGCGCCAGCAGCCAGCAGGGGCAGGATTCACCCCTCCACTTT; d_call: -; j_call: TRBJ1-6; clone_size: -; v_call: TRBV5-1
cdr3_aa: CASSEDLNSMGGYTF; cdr3_nt: TGTGCCAGCAGTGAAGATCTAAATTCTATGGGCGGCTACACCTTC; d_call: -; j_call: TRBJ1-2; clone_size: medium-sized; v_call: TRBV2
cdr3_aa: CASSSPGLNTGELFF; cdr3_nt: TGTGCCAGTAGTAGTCCGGGACTAAACACCGGGGAGCTGTTTTTT; d_call: TRBD2; j_call: TRBJ2-2; clone_size: -; v_call: TRBV19
cdr3_aa: CAIGGMNTEAFF; cdr3_nt: TGTGCCATCGGCGGAATGAACACTGAAGCTTTCTTT; d_call: -; j_call: TRBJ1-1; clone_size: -; v_call: TRBV10-3
cdr3_aa: CASSLAVAANTGELFF; cdr3_nt: TGCGCCAGCAGCTTGGCGGTAGCGGCGAACACCGGGGAGCTGTTTTTT; d_call: -; j_call: TRBJ2-2; clone_size: -; v_call: TRBV5-1
cdr3_aa: CASSTQGAYGYTF; cdr3_nt: TGTGCCAGCAGTACTCAGGGGGCCTATGGCTACACCTTC; d_call: TRBD1; j_call: TRBJ1-2; clone_size: -; v_call: TRBV6-5
cdr3_aa: CASSQEDGNEQYF; cdr3_nt: TGTGCCAGCAGCCAAGAAGACGGGAACGAGCAGTACTTC; d_call: -; j_call: TRBJ2-7; clone_size: -; v_call: TRBV4-2
cdr3_aa: CAWRHGTSGSYNEQFF; cdr3_nt: TGTGCCTGGAGACACGGGACTAGCGGTTCCTACAATGAGCAGTTCTTC; d_call: TRBD2; j_call: TRBJ2-1; clone_size: -; v_call: TRBV30
cdr3_aa: CASSAGAPEEKLFF; cdr3_nt: TGTGCCAGCAGTGCAGGGGCACCGGAAGAAAAACTGTTTTTT; d_call: -; j_call: TRBJ1-4; clone_size: -; v_call: TRBV2
cdr3_aa: CASKGSNQPQHF; cdr3_nt: TGTGCCAGCAAGGGGAGCAATCAGCCCCAGCATTTT; d_call: -; j_call: TRBJ1-5; clone_size: -; v_call: TRBV2
cdr3_aa: CASSEGQDGYTF; cdr3_nt: TGTGCCAGCAGCGAGGGACAGGATGGCTACACCTTC; d_call: TRBD1; j_call: TRBJ1-2; clone_size: -; v_call: TRBV9
cdr3_aa: CASSLAGQGGLFF; cdr3_nt: TGTGCCAGCAGCTTAGCGGGACAGGGGGGACTGTTTTTT; d_call: TRBD1; j_call: TRBJ1-4; clone_size: -; v_call: TRBV7-9
cdr3_aa: CASSLVRGGVDEQFF; cdr3_nt: TGTGCCAGCAGCTTAGTGCGGGGGGGCGTGGATGAGCAGTTCTTC; d_call: TRBD2; j_call: TRBJ2-1; clone_size: -; v_call: TRBV7-2
cdr3_aa: CASSYSPGEAFF; cdr3_nt: TGTGCCAGCAGTTACTCGCCAGGTGAAGCTTTCTTT; d_call: -; j_call: TRBJ1-1; clone_size: -; v_call: TRBV6-5
cdr3_aa: CASSFGGAASPLHF; cdr3_nt: TGTGCCAGCAGCTTCGGGGGGGCTGCTTCACCCCTCCACTTT; d_call: -; j_call: TRBJ1-6; clone_size: -; v_call: TRBV5-8
cdr3_aa: CASTGGPGTGELFF; cdr3_nt: TGTGCCAGCACGGGGGGGCCGGGTACCGGGGAGCTGTTTTTT; d_call: TRBD2; j_call: TRBJ2-2; clone_size: -; v_call: TRBV5-5
cdr3_aa: CASSEGGPGEADTQYF; cdr3_nt: TGTGCCAGCAGTGAGGGGGGGCCGGGCGAAGCAGATACGCAGTATTTT; d_call: -; j_call: TRBJ2-3; clone_size: few; v_call: TRBV6-1
cdr3_aa: CASSLGGYEKLFF; cdr3_nt: TGTGCCAGCAGCTTAGGAGGGTATGAAAAACTGTTTTTT; d_call: -; j_call: TRBJ1-4; clone_size: -; v_call: TRBV7-9
cdr3_aa: CASSFSDEKLFF; cdr3_nt: TGTGCCAGCAGCTTTAGCGATGAAAAACTGTTTTTT; d_call: -; j_call: TRBJ1-4; clone_size: -; v_call: TRBV7-2
cdr3_aa: CASSWDRGRATEAFF; cdr3_nt: TGCGCCAGCAGCTGGGACAGGGGGCGCGCCACTGAAGCTTTCTTT; d_call: TRBD1; j_call: TRBJ1-1; clone_size: -; v_call: TRBV5-1
cdr3_aa: CASYTLAKNIQYF; cdr3_nt: TGTGCCAGCTATACATTAGCCAAAAACATTCAGTACTTC; d_call: -; j_call: TRBJ2-4; clone_size: -; v_call: TRBV6-5
cdr3_aa: CASSPGTQETQYF; cdr3_nt: TGTGCCAGCAGTCCGGGTACACAAGAGACCCAGTACTTC; d_call: -; j_call: TRBJ2-5; clone_size: -; v_call: TRBV12-3/TRBV12-4
cdr3_aa: CASSPPGHTLGSYNSPLHF; cdr3_nt: TGTGCCAGTAGTCCTCCGGGACACACCCTGGGGTCCTATAATTCACCCCTCCACTTT; d_call: -; j_call: TRBJ1-6; clone_size: -; v_call: TRBV19
cdr3_aa: CASSQGETLRDWPQHF; cdr3_nt: TGTGCCAGCAGCCAAGGGGAGACGCTCAGGGACTGGCCCCAGCATTTT; d_call: -; j_call: TRBJ1-5; clone_size: -; v_call: TRBV4-2
cdr3_aa: CATSAGGAGNTIYF; cdr3_nt: TGTGCCACCAGCGCAGGGGGCGCGGGAAACACCATATATTTT; d_call: TRBD1; j_call: TRBJ1-3; clone_size: -; v_call: TRBV15
cdr3_aa: CASSPGTGTETQYF; cdr3_nt: TGTGCCAGCAGCCCGGGGACAGGAACAGAGACCCAGTACTTC; d_call: TRBD1; j_call: TRBJ2-5; clone_size: -; v_call: TRBV7-9
cdr3_aa: CASSLVQAAGEQYF; cdr3_nt: TGTGCCAGCAGCTTAGTTCAGGCGGCGGGCGAGCAGTACTTC; d_call: -; j_call: TRBJ2-7; clone_size: -; v_call: TRBV7-8
cdr3_aa: CASSPVQGSYEQYF; cdr3_nt: TGTGCCAGCAGTCCCGTACAGGGATCCTACGAGCAGTACTTC; d_call: -; j_call: TRBJ2-7; clone_size: few; v_call: TRBV6-5
cdr3_aa: CASSLGIDRAGGETQYF; cdr3_nt: TGTGCCAGCAGCTTGGGGATCGACAGGGCGGGCGGAGAGACCCAGTACTTC; d_call: TRBD1; j_call: TRBJ2-5; clone_size: -; v_call: TRBV5-6
cdr3_aa: CASTLGGNMAGNTIYF; cdr3_nt: TGTGCCAGCACCCTCGGAGGGAATATGGCTGGAAACACCATATATTTT; d_call: -; j_call: TRBJ1-3; clone_size: -; v_call: TRBV28
cdr3_aa: CASSLPGTGGRNSPLHF; cdr3_nt: TGTGCCAGCAGCTTGCCTGGGACCGGGGGTAGAAATTCACCCCTCCACTTT; d_call: -; j_call: TRBJ1-6; clone_size: -; v_call: TRBV5-4
cdr3_aa: CASRRGTGGGEAFF; cdr3_nt: TGTGCCAGCAGGCGCGGGACAGGCGGAGGTGAAGCTTTCTTT; d_call: TRBD1; j_call: TRBJ1-1; clone_size: -; v_call: TRBV25-1
cdr3_aa: CASSSSRDTEAFF; cdr3_nt: TGTGCCAGCTCATCGAGCCGGGACACTGAAGCTTTCTTT; d_call: -; j_call: TRBJ1-1; clone_size: -; v_call: TRBV18